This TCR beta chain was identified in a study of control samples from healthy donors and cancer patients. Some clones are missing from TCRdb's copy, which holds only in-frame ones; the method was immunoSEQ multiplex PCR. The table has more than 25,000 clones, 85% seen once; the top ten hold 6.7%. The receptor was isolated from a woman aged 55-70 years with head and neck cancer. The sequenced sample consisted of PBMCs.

CDR3 protein: CASGALNYGYTF. The CDR3 nucleotides read TGTGCCTCGGGGGCCCTTAACTATGGCTACACCTTC. The chain recombines TRBV14 with TRBJ1-2, with D possibly TRBD1 on 6 matching bases. The CDR3 runs to 12 residues. V dropped 11 bases and J dropped 1 base, with 11 bases sitting between them. The germline gives CDR1 SGHDN, CDR2 FVKESK. Variable domain in full (rest from reference TRBV14 and TRBJ1-2): EAGVTQFPSHSVIEKGQTVTLRCDPISGHDNLYWYRRVMGKEIKFLLHFVKESKQDESGMPNNRFLAERTGGTYSTLKVQPAELEDSGVYFCASGALNYGYTFGSGTRLTVV.